These 24 T cell receptor beta chains originate from one sample sequenced in a study of T cells in Graves' hyperthyroidism and ophthalmopathy. RNA transcripts yielded amplified TCR beta CDR3 regions. HTBI primers were used for first-round RT-PCR of the TCR CDR3. Each CDR3 protein is one row after TCRdb ran MiXCR on the multiplex PCR reads. Altogether some 500,000 distinct CDR3 sequences are present, 13% to 15% being singletons, with the ten largest covering less than 20%. The source material was blood. The receptors stem from a young woman with Graves' hyperthyroidism.

CDR3 amino acids: CASSALMTDTQYF. CDR3 in DNA: TGTGCCAGCAGCGCCCTTATGACAGATACGCAGTATTTT. This chain uses TRBV9 with TRBJ2-3; no clear D gene. The V gene lost 3 bases and the J gene lost 3 bases, with 8 bases spanning the gap. Germline CDR1 SGDLS, CDR2 YYNGEE. This CDR3 region has 13 residues.

This chain joins TRBV30 and TRBJ1-5; possibly TRBD1 for D (6 bases). V was pared by 1 base and J by 3 bases, with 13 bases between. Per germline, CDR1 GTSNPN and CDR2 SVGIG (reference sequence). This CDR3 has 15 amino acids. CDR3 residues: CAWSGAGAYNQPQHF. The CDR3 nucleotides are TGTGCCTGGAGTGGGGCAGGGGCCTACAATCAGCCCCAGCATTTT.

This clonotype was detected only a few times. The rearrangement joins TRBV19 to TRBJ2-7, with D possibly TRBD2 on 6 matching bases. V lost 5 bases and J lost 3, with 17 bases in between. This CDR3 region has 15 residues. Looked up from germline, CDR1 is LNHDA and CDR2 is SQIVND (reference sequence). CDR3: CASSPAGTPVYEQYF. The CDR3 DNA follows: TGTGCCAGTAGTCCAGCCGGGACTCCAGTCTACGAGCAGTACTTC.

This clonotype was counted many times. This CDR3 is CATRQGPHYGYTF. The DNA of the CDR3 is TGTGCCACCAGACAGGGGCCCCACTATGGCTACACCTTC. This chain uses TRBV24-1 with TRBJ1-2; 7 positions agree with TRBD1. This CDR3 contains 13 residues. Looked up from germline, CDR1 is KGHDR and CDR2 is SFDVKD. Trimming removed 7 bases from V and 3 bases from J; junction bases left unmatched: 4.

This clonotype was seen a single time. The rearrangement joins TRBV6-5 to TRBJ2-1, with 7 bases matching TRBD2. The CDR3 covers 12 residues. The junction had 1 base not matched to a gene; V was cut back by 2 bases and J by 9 bases. Per the germline V gene, CDR1 is MNHEY and CDR2 is SVGAGI. As DNA, the CDR3 is TGTGCCAGCAGTTACGCGGGAGTTGAGCAGTTCTTC. It codes for CASSYAGVEQFF.

This clonotype has a handful of counts. The junction differs from germline at one of its ends, possibly a read error. This chain uses TRBV7-2 with TRBJ2-5, with 13 bases lining up with TRBD2. CDR1 and CDR2 (germline): SGHTA, FQGNSA. The CDR3 loop spans 21 amino acids. The DNA of the CDR3 is TGTGCCAGCAGCTTAGGGGTGTTGACCGGACTAGCGGGAGAACAACCAGAGGCCCAGTACTTC. Encoded protein: CASSLGVLTGLAGEQPEAQYF.

The chain uses TRBV7-3 and TRBJ2-7; D is perhaps TRBD2 (6 bases). CDR1 and CDR2 (germline): SGHTA, FQGTGA. V was cut by 5 bases and J by 0 bases, with 11 bases left in between. The CDR3 spans 14 residues. The CDR3, as DNA: TGTGCCAGCAGCCCAGGAGGGTCCTCCTACGAGCAGTACGTC. Protein product: CASSPGGSSYEQYV.

This clonotype has at least ten counts. The V call is TRBV7-8, the J call TRBJ2-2, with 8 positions matching TRBD2. The CDR3 length is 16 residues. The germline CDR1 and CDR2 sequences are SGHVS and FQNEAQ. V gave up 1 base and J gave up 6 bases; unmatched junction bases: 7. DNA of the CDR3: TGTGCCAGCAGCTTAGTAGGAGCGGGAGCCCCCGGGGAGCTGTTTTTT. Translating gives CASSLVGAGAPGELFF.

For this clonotype: Given a much more abundant clone one base away, this may be a read error. The chain combines TRBV11-2 with TRBJ2-5; D remains ambiguous. Germline values: CDR1 SGHAT, CDR2 FQNNGV. This CDR3 contains 15 residues. The CDR3 reads CASSFPTSWQDTQYF. The CDR3, as DNA: TGTGCCAGCAGCTTTCCGACAAGTTGGCAAGATACCCAGTACTTC.

The sample holds many counts of this clonotype. This chain joins TRBV5-1 and TRBJ2-3; TRBD2 aligns across 8 bases. V lost 4 bases, J lost 10 bases, and 5 bases stayed unmatched. The CDR3 covers 12 residues. CDR1 and CDR2 (germline): SGHRS, YFSETQ. CDR3 sequence (DNA): TGCGCCAGCAGCATCGGGGGGGATGCGCAGTATTTT. Its protein is CASSIGGDAQYF. Full variable domain (outside the CDR3, taken from reference TRBV5-1 and TRBJ2-3): KAGVTQTPRYLIKTRGQQVTLSCSPISGHRSVSWYQQTPGQGLQFLFEYFSETQRNKGNFPGRFSGRQFSNSRSEMNVSTLELGDSALYLCASSIGGDAQYFGPGTRLTVL.

The table lists this clonotype with many counts. The gene calls are TRBV30 and TRBJ2-2; D is possibly TRBD1 (6 bases). The CDR3 covers 14 residues. Germline V gene sequence: CDR1 GTSNPN, CDR2 SVGIG (reference sequence). V lost 0 bases to trimming and J lost 4 bases, with 9 bases between them. The CDR3 sequence is CAWSVYRATGELFF. The CDR3 DNA is TGTGCCTGGAGTGTATACAGGGCCACCGGGGAGCTGTTTTTT.

This clonotype has at least ten counts. The chain recombines TRBV5-1 with TRBJ2-1; TRBD2 agrees at 11 bases. There are 16 residues in the CDR3. From germline, CDR1 is SGHRS and CDR2 YFSETQ. V trimming: 4 bases; J trimming: 6 bases; junction bases outside the gene matches: 9. CDR3: CASSLAGTSGVNEQFF. CDR3 nucleotide sequence: TGCGCCAGCAGCCTGGCCGGGACTAGCGGCGTCAATGAGCAGTTCTTC.

The chain has TRBV2 and TRBJ2-7; no firm D call. The CDR3 extends over 13 amino acids. Germline CDR1 and CDR2: SNHLY and FYNNEI. Trimming stripped 3 bases from V and 0 bases from J, with 6 bases between. The CDR3 region is CASSDGGSYEQYF. CDR3 bases: TGTGCCAGCAGTGACGGCGGCTCCTACGAGCAGTACTTC.

The table lists this clonotype with many counts. The V and J genes are TRBV2 and TRBJ2-7; 13 bases are a match to TRBD2. The ends lost 6 bases at V and 3 bases at J; junction bases unmatched: 2. Germline values: CDR1 SNHLY, CDR2 FYNNEI. The CDR3 runs to 14 residues. The CDR3 loop is CASRGLAGVYEQYF. CDR3 DNA sequence: TGTGCCAGCAGAGGACTAGCGGGGGTCTACGAGCAGTACTTC.

The V call is TRBV11-3, the J call TRBJ2-1; 16 positions agree with TRBD2. The length of the CDR3 is 17 residues. Germline CDR1 reads SGHNT; CDR2 reads YENEEA. Unmatched junction bases numbered 6, after V lost 5 bases and J lost 5 bases. This chain's CDR3 is CASSKGLAGGEDNEQFF. CDR3 in DNA: TGTGCCAGCAGCAAGGGACTAGCGGGAGGGGAGGACAATGAGCAGTTCTTC. Full variable domain (rest looked up from reference TRBV11-3 and TRBJ2-1): EAGVVQSPRYKIIEKKQPVAFWCNPISGHNTLYWYLQNLGQGPELLIRYENEEAVDDSQLPKDRFSAERLKGVDSTLKIQPAELGDSAVYLCASSKGLAGGEDNEQFFGPGTRLTVL.

This clonotype was seen many times. The chain links TRBV18 to TRBJ1-1, with D hard to call. Germline assignment: CDR1 KGHSH and CDR2 LQKENI. The V end was cut by 2 bases, the J end by 0 bases, with 7 bases between. The CDR3 runs to 14 residues. The CDR3 reads CASSPYGLNTEAFF. DNA for the CDR3: TGTGCCAGCTCACCATACGGGTTGAACACTGAAGCTTTCTTT.

The DNA for the CDR3 is TGTGCCAGCAGCCACACAGGGGTGGCCGGGGAGCTGTTTTTT. Its translation: CASSHTGVAGELFF. This chain uses TRBV7-9 with TRBJ2-2, with 7 bases lining up with TRBD1. The CDR3 is 14 residues long. With 5 bases clipped from V and 6 bases from J, the junction kept 6 bases outside the gene matches. Germline values: CDR1 SEHNR, CDR2 FQNEAQ (reference sequence).

V is TRBV2 and J is TRBJ2-5, with D possibly being TRBD1 or TRBD2 (7 bases each). The CDR3 is made up of 13 amino acids. Trimming removed 8 bases at V and 2 bases at J, with 12 bases between. Germline V lookup: CDR1 SNHLY, CDR2 FYNNEI. Written as DNA, the CDR3 is TGTGCCAGCGCGGGGGACAGACAAGAGACCCAGTACTTC. It encodes CASAGDRQETQYF.

This clonotype has at least ten counts. V usage is TRBV9 and J usage is TRBJ2-3; tentatively, D is TRBD1 (5 bases). Germline CDR1 SGDLS, CDR2 YYNGEE. CDR3 length: 15 residues. The germline V and J ends were trimmed by 0 bases and 0 bases, with 8 bases remaining between them. The CDR3: CASSVEGASTDTQYF. For the CDR3, the DNA is TGTGCCAGCAGCGTAGAAGGGGCTAGCACAGATACGCAGTATTTT.

This clonotype showed up just a few times. The chain recombines TRBV27 with TRBJ1-6; no firm D call. CDR1 MNHEY and CDR2 SMNVEV come from the germline V gene (reference sequence). The CDR3 loop spans 14 amino acids. V was clipped by 3 bases and J by 6 bases, with 9 bases between them. As DNA, the CDR3 is TGTGCCAGCAGTTTTCTCGAGATTAATTCACCCCTCCACTTT. Amino acids: CASSFLEINSPLHF.

This clonotype was recorded at least ten times. This chain joins TRBV12-3 or TRBV12-4 and TRBJ1-5, with D possibly matching TRBD1 (5 bases). The CDR3 consists of 14 residues. V shed 3 bases and J shed 3 bases, with 9 bases lying between them. The CDR3 coding sequence is TGTGCCAGCAGTTTCGGGGGGGACAATCAGCCCCAGCATTTT. Amino acids: CASSFGGDNQPQHF.

In this sample, this clonotype turned up a few times. J is TRBJ1-4 and V is TRBV29-1; possible D gene TRBD1, 6 bases. CDR3 length: 14 residues. Germline loops: CDR1 SQVTM, CDR2 ANQGSEA. Trimming pared 4 bases from V and 2 bases from J, leaving 11 bases between. CDR3 coding DNA: TGCAGCGTTGCCAGACAGGACACTAATGAAAAACTGTTTTTT. It codes for CSVARQDTNEKLFF.

In regard to this clonotype: The junction departs from germline at one end; a sequencing error may be responsible. The V and J genes are TRBV5-1 and TRBJ2-2; 11 nucleotides match TRBD2. The CDR3 length is 21 residues. Germline V gene sequence: CDR1 SGHRS, CDR2 YFSETQ. The CDR3 here is CASSFYRKTSGKLGDTGGLFF. CDR3 DNA: TGCGCCAGCAGCTTCTATCGGAAGACTAGCGGGAAGTTAGGGGACACCGGGGGGCTGTTTTTT. Supplemented by reference TRBV5-1 and TRBJ2-2, the full variable domain reads KAGVTQTPRYLIKTRGQQVTLSCSPISGHRSVSWYQQTPGQGLQFLFEYFSETQRNKGNFPGRFSGRQFSNSRSEMNVSTLELGDSALYLCASSFYRKTSGKLGDTGGLFFGEGSRLTVL.

The chain uses TRBV4-1 and TRBJ1-5; possibly TRBD1 for D (6 bases). The CDR3 consists of 17 residues. With 0 bases removed from V and 2 bases from J, the gap between germline ends came to 14 bases. Germline values: CDR1 MGHRA, CDR2 YSYEKL. The CDR3 nucleotides are TGCGCCAGCAGCCAAGATGCGGGGGGCTGGGGCAATCAGCCCCAGCATTTT. Amino acid sequence: CASSQDAGGWGNQPQHF.